Each of the 8 T cell receptor beta chains below was sequenced from the same sample in a study of T cell changes during pregnancy in multiple sclerosis (dated by TCRdb to about 2019). Library prep was done by the immunoSEQ multiplex PCR assay. TCRdb took this table from immuneACCESS and kept in-frame rearrangements with V and J called. Such tables lack part of the clones; where checked against another copy, unresolved V genes explain under half of the gap, and the rest is unexplained. This sample is represented by some 46,000 clones; about 93% of them were singletons. The ten largest account for 0.35% to 0.45% of the sample. This specimen consisted of CD4+ T cells from peripheral blood mononuclear cells, obtained after pregnancy. The receptors were sampled from a female donor with multiple sclerosis, enrolled in a pregnancy study.

The sample holds one count of this clone. J is TRBJ2-2 and V is TRBV6-1; 11 nucleotides line up with TRBD1. The CDR3 is 15 amino acids. Losses at the gene ends were 6 bases for V and 4 bases for J; bases not matched to a gene: 4. Germline assignment: CDR1 MNHNS and CDR2 SASEGT. CDR3 in DNA: TGTGCCAGCAGAGTGGGACAGGGGGTCACCGGGGAGCTGTTTTTT. Translation: CASRVGQGVTGELFF.

V usage is TRBV4-2 and J usage is TRBJ2-7, with D maybe TRBD1 (6 bases). From germline, CDR1 is LGHNA and CDR2 YNFKEQ. Trimming removed 0 bases from V and 6 bases from J, with 18 bases in between. The CDR3 covers 16 residues. This chain's CDR3 is CASSQDTSFLGGEQYF. The CDR3 DNA sequence: TGTGCCAGCAGCCAAGATACGAGTTTCCTAGGGGGCGAGCAGTACTTC.

This chain links TRBV5-4 with TRBJ2-1; 8 nucleotides match TRBD1. This CDR3 contains 15 residues. Germline V gene data show CDR1 as SGHNT and CDR2 as YYREEE (reference sequence). V shed 1 base, J shed 4 bases, and the junction held 4 bases outside the gene matches. CDR3 nucleotide sequence: TGTGCCAGCAGCTTGTCAGGGGGCGCTTACAATGAGCAGTTCTTC. Translated: CASSLSGGAYNEQFF.

This clone was counted a single time. The chain uses TRBV4-2 and TRBJ2-1; 11 bases align to TRBD2. CDR1 LGHNA and CDR2 YNFKEQ come from the germline V gene. V shed 0 bases and J 4 bases; nucleotides not matched to a gene: 5. The CDR3 is 17 amino acids. CDR3 sequence (DNA): TGTGCCAGCAGCCAAGAGTTGACTAGCGGGATTTACAATGAGCAGTTCTTC. Protein sequence: CASSQELTSGIYNEQFF.

The J gene is TRBJ2-3, the V gene TRBV19; TRBD2 agrees at 13 bases. With 5 bases clipped from V and 2 bases from J, the junction kept 7 bases outside the gene matches. The CDR3 consists of 17 residues. Germline V gives CDR1 LNHDA, CDR2 SQIVND (reference sequence). CDR3 residues: CASSARTSGSHTDTQYF. The CDR3 nucleotides read TGTGCCAGTAGTGCCAGGACTAGCGGGAGCCACACAGATACGCAGTATTTT.

DNA for the CDR3: TGTGCCAGCAGCAACCGGACAGGGTCCGTTGAGCCCCAGCATTTT. This sequence encodes CASSNRTGSVEPQHF. This chain connects TRBV21-1 to TRBJ1-5; TRBD1, the D gene given by the table, was not confirmed from the DNA. TRBV21-1 is classified as a pseudogene. This CDR3 spans 15 amino acids.

The rearrangement joins TRBV10-1 to TRBJ1-1; no definite D call. The germline V gene has CDR1 WNHNN and CDR2 SYGVQD (reference sequence). The ends were cut back, 0 bases at V and 3 bases at J, with 8 bases in the middle. The CDR3 sequence is 14 residues long. This CDR3 is CASSESRVDTEAFF. In nucleotides, the CDR3 is TGCGCCAGCAGTGAGTCGAGGGTAGACACTGAAGCTTTCTTT.

J is TRBJ2-3 and V is TRBV7-6; 7 bases fit TRBD2. In germline, CDR1 is SGHVS, CDR2 FNYEAQ. This CDR3 contains 16 residues. The V segment lost 5 bases and the J segment 5 bases; nucleotides outside the gene matches: 13. The CDR3 nucleotides are TGTGCCAGCAGCCCCCGTCCTAGCGGTGGGGGAGATACGCAGTATTTT. This translates into CASSPRPSGGGDTQYF.